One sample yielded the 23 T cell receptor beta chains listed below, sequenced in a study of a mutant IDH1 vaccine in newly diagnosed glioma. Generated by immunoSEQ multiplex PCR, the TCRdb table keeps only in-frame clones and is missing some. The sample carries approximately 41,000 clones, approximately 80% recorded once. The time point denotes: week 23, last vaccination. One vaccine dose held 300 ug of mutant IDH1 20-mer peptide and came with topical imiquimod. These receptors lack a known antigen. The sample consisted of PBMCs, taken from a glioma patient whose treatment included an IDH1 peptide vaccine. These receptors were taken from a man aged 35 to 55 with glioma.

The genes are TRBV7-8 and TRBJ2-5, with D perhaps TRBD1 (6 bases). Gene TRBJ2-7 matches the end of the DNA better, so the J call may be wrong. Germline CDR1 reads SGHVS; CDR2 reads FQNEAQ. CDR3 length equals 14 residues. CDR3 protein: CASSLRDTSYEQYF. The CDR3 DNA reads TGTGCCAGCAGCCTCCGGGACACTTCCTACGAGCAGTACTTC.

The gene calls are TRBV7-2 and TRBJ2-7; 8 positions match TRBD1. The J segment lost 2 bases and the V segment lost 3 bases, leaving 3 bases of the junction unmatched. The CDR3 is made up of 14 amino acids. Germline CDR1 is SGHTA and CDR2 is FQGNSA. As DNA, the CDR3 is TGTGCCAGCAGCTTCCGACAGGGGACCTACGAGCAGTACTTC. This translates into CASSFRQGTYEQYF.

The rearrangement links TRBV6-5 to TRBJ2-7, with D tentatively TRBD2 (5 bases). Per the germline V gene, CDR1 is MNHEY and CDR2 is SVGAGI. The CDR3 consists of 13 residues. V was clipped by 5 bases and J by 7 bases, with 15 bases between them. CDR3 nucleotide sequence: TGTGCCAGCAGTACCGGGATGCCGGGGGAGCAGTACTTC. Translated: CASSTGMPGEQYF.

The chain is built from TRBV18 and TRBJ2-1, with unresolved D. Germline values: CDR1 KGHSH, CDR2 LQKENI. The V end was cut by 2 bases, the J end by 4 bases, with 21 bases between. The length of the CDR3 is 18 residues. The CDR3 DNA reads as TGTGCCAGCTCACCATTCGGGCCGGCGGCCCTTCTATACAATGAGCAGTTCTTC. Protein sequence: CASSPFGPAALLYNEQFF.

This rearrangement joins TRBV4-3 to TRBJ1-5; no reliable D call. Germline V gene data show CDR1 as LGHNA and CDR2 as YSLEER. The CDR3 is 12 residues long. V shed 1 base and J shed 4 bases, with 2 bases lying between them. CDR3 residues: CASSQGNQPQHF. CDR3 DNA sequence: TGCGCCAGCAGCCAAGGAAATCAGCCCCAGCATTTT.

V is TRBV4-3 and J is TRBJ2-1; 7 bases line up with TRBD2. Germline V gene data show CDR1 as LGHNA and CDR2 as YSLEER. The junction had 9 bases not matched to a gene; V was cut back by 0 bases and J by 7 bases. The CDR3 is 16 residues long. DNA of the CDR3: TGCGCCAGCAGCCAAGATAGGCTAGCGGCAAGAAATGAGCAGTTCTTC. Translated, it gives CASSQDRLAARNEQFF.

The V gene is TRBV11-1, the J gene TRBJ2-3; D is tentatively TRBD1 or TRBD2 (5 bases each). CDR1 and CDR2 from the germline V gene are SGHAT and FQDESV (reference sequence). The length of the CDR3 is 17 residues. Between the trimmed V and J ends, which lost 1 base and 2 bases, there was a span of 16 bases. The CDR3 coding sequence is TGTGCCAGCAGCTTAGGAGGGGTTTTGAGAGTCACAGATACGCAGTATTTT. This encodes CASSLGGVLRVTDTQYF.

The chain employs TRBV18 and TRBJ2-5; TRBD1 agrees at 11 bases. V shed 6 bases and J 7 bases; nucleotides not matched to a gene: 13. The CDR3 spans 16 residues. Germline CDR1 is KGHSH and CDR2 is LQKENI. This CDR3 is CASSSGGQGAVGTQYF. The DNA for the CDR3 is TGTGCCAGCTCTTCTGGAGGACAGGGGGCTGTTGGGACCCAGTACTTC. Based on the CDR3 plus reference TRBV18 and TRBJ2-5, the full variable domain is NAGVMQNPRHLVRRRGQEARLRCSPMKGHSHVYWYRQLPEEGLKFMVYLQKENIIDESGMPKERFSAEFPKEGPSILRIQQVVRGDSAAYFCASSSGGQGAVGTQYFGPGTRLLVL.

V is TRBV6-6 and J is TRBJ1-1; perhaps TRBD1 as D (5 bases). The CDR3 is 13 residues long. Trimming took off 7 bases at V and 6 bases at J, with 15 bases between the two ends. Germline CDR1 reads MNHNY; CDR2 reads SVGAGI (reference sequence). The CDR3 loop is CASTPERDAEAFF. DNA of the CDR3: TGTGCCAGCACCCCTGAGAGGGACGCTGAAGCTTTCTTT.

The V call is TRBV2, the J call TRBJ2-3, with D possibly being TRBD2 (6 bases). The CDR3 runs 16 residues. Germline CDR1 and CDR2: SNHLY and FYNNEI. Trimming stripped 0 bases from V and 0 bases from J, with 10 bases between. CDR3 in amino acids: CASSEAKGGSTDTQYF. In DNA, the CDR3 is TGTGCCAGCAGTGAAGCTAAGGGAGGAAGCACAGATACGCAGTATTTT.

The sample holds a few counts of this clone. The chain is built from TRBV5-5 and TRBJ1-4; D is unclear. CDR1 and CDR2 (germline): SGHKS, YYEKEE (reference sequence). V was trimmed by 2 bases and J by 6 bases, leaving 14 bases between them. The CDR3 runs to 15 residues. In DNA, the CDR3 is TGTGCCAGCAGCTTCCTGGTTGGGCAGGATGAAAAACTGTTTTTT. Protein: CASSFLVGQDEKLFF. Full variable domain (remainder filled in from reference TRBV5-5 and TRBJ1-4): DAGVTQSPTHLIKTRGQQVTLRCSPISGHKSVSWYQQVLGQGPQFIFQYYEKEERGRGNFPDRFSARQFPNYSSELNVNALLLGDSALYLCASSFLVGQDEKLFFGSGTQLSVL.

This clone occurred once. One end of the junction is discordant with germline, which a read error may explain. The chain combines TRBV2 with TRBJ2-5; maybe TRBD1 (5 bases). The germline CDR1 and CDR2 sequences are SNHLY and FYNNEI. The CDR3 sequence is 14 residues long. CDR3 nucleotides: TGTGCCAGCATTGAAGGGGCACCTCAAGAGACCCAGTACTTC. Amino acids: CASIEGAPQETQYF.

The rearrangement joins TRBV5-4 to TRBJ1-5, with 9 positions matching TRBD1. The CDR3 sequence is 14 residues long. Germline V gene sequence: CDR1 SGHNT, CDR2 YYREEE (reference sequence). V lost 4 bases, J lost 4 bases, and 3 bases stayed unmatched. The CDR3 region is CASSPGQGNQPQHF. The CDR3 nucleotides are TGTGCCAGCAGCCCCGGACAGGGGAATCAGCCCCAGCATTTT.

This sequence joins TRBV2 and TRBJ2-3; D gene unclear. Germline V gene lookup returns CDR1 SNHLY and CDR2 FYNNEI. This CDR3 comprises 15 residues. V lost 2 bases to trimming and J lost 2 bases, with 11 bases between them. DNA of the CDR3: TGTGCCAGCAGTGAACTACTGTCCCTCACAGATACGCAGTATTTT. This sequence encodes CASSELLSLTDTQYF.

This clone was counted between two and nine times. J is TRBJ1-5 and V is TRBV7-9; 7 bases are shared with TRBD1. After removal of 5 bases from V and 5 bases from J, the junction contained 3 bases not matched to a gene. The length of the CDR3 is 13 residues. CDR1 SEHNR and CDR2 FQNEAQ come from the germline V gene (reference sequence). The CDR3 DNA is TGTGCCAGCAGCACCGACAGGGATCAGCCCCAGCATTTT. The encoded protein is CASSTDRDQPQHF.

The CDR3 region has the DNA TGTGCCAGCAGCCGTACGGGGAATAATTCACCCCTCCACTTT. It codes for CASSRTGNNSPLHF. The chain combines TRBV11-1 with TRBJ1-6; D is undetermined. This CDR3 spans 14 amino acids. Germline values: CDR1 SGHAT, CDR2 FQDESV (reference sequence). Trimming pared 5 bases from V and 5 bases from J, leaving 10 bases between.

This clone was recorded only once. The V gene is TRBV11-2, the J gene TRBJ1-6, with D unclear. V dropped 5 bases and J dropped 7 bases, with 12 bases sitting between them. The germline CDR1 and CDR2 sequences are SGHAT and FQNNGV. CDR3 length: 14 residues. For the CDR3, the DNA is TGTGCCAGCAGCCCTTTCGGACCAAATTCACCCCTCCACTTT. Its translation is CASSPFGPNSPLHF.

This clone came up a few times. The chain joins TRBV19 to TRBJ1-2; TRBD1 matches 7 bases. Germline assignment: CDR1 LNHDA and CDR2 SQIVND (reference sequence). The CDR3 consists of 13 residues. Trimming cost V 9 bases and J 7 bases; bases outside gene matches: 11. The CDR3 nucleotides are TGTGCCAGCCGGGACAGAGTTCTCCGTGGCTACACCTTC. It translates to CASRDRVLRGYTF.

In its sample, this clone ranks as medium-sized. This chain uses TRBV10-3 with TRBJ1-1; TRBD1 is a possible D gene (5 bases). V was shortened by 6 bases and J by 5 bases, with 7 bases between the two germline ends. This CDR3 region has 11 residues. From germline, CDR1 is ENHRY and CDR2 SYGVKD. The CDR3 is CAIRQGTEAFF. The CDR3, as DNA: TGTGCCATCAGGCAGGGAACTGAAGCTTTCTTT.

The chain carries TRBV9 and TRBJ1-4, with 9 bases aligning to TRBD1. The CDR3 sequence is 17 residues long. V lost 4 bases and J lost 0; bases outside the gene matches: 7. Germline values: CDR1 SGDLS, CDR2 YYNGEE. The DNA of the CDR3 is TGTGCCAGCAGCAGGACAGGGGACTCCGCAACTAATGAAAAACTGTTTTTT. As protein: CASSRTGDSATNEKLFF.

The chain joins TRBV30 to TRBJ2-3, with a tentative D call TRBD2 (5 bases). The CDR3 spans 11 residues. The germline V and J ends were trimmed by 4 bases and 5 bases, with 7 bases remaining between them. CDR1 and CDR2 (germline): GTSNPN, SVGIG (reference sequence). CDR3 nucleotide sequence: TGTGCCTGGACCCGGGGAGATACGCAGTATTTT. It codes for CAWTRGDTQYF.

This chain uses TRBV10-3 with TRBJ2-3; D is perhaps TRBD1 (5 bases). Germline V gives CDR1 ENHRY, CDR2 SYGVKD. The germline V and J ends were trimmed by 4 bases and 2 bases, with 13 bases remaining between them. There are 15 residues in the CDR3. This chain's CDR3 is CAISGSRQTTDTQYF. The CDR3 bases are TGTGCCATCAGTGGGTCGAGACAGACCACAGATACGCAGTATTTT.

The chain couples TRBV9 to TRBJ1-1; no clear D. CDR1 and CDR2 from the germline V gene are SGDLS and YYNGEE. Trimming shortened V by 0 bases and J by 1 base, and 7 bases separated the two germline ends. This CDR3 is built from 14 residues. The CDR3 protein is CASSVGWGNTEAFF. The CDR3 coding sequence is TGTGCCAGCAGCGTAGGGTGGGGGAACACTGAAGCTTTCTTT. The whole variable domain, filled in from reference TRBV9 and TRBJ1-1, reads DSGVTQTPKHLITATGQRVTLRCSPRSGDLSVYWYQQSLDQGLQFLIQYYNGEERAKGNILERFSAQQFPDLHSELNLSSLELGDSALYFCASSVGWGNTEAFFGQGTRLTVV.